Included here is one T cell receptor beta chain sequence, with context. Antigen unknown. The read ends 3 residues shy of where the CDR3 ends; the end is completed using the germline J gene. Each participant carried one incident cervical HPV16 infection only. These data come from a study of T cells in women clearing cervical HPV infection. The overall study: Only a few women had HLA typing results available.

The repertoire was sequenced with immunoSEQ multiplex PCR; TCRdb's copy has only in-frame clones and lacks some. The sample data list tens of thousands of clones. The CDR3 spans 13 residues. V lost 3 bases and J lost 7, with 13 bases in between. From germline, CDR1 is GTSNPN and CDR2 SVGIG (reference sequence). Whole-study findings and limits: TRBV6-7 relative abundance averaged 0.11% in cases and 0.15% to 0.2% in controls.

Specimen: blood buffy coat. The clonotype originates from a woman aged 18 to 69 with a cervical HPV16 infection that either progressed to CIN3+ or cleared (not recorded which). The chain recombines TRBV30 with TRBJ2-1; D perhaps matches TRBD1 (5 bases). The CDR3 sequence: CAWSADTMNEQFF. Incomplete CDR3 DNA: TGTGCCTGGAGCGCGGACACCATGAATGAG.